This T cell receptor (beta chain) was recovered during a study of T cell changes during pregnancy in multiple sclerosis. Using immunoSEQ multiplex PCR, the repertoire was profiled, and TCRdb retains in-frame clones only, with some absent. The sample holds fewer than 130,000 clones, roughly 90% seen once. V lost 5 bases and J lost 4; bases outside the gene matches: 5. In germline, CDR1 is LNHDA, CDR2 SQIVND (reference sequence). This CDR3 has 15 amino acids. The V and J genes are TRBV19 and TRBJ1-1; TRBD1 aligns across 12 bases. The TCR was taken from a female donor with multiple sclerosis, enrolled in a pregnancy study. Sample: peripheral blood, taken after pregnancy. The CDR3 nucleotides are TGTGCCAGTAGTGCCAGGGACAGGGGGCGCACTGAAGCTTTCTTT. Protein: CASSARDRGRTEAFF. The variable domain in full, with the rest retrieved from reference TRBV19 and TRBJ1-1, is DGGITQSPKYLFRKEGQNVTLSCEQNLNHDAMYWYRQDPGQGLRLIYYSQIVNDFQKGDIAEGYSVSREKKESFPLTVTSAQKNPTAFYLCASSARDRGRTEAFFGQGTRLTVV.